This T cell receptor (beta chain) was recovered during a study of CD8 T cells in ankylosing spondylitis. Germline-derived CDR1 and CDR2 are SGHVS and FQNEAQ. The V gene lost 5 bases and the J gene lost 0 bases, with 13 bases spanning the gap. The CDR3 sequence is 15 residues long. TCRdb redid the calling of the 5' RACE reads with MiXCR, one entry per CDR3 protein. Of about 69,000 distinct CDR3 sequences in the sample, approximately 5% are singletons; the top ten hold 2.2%. The chain uses TRBV7-8 and TRBJ1-1, with D uncertain. The sample was blood, either unsorted or a sorted T cell fraction (not recorded which). The clonotype comes from a male donor with ankylosing spondylitis or in good health (not recorded which). The CDR3: CASSPPGPLNTEAFF. CDR3 nucleotides: TGTGCCAGCAGCCCACCGGGCCCTTTGAACACTGAAGCTTTCTTT.